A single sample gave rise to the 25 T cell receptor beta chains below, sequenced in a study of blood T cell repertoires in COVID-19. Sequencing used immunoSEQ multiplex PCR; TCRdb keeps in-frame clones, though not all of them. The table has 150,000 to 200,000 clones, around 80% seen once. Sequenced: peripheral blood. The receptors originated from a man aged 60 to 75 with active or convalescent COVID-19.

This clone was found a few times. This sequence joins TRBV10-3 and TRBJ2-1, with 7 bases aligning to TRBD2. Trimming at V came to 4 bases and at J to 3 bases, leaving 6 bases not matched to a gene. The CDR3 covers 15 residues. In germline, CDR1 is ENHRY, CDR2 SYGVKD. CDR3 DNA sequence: TGTGCCATCAGTGTGACGCGGGAGCTCTACAATGAGCAGTTCTTC. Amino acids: CAISVTRELYNEQFF.

The CDR3 is CASRATGVINQPQHF. CDR3 sequence (DNA): TGTGCCAGCAGGGCTACAGGGGTGATCAATCAGCCCCAGCATTTT. The genes are TRBV7-8 and TRBJ1-5, with 7 bases lining up with TRBD1. The CDR3 runs to 15 residues. With V trimmed by 6 bases and J by 3 bases, 8 bases remained unmatched. Germline V gene lookup returns CDR1 SGHVS and CDR2 FQNEAQ.

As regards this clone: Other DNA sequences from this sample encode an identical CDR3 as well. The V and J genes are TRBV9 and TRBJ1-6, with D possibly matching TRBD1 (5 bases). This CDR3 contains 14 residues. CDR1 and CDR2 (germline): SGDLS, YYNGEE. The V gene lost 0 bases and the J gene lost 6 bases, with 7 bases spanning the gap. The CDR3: CASSVGQGNSPLHF. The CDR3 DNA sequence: TGTGCCAGCAGCGTAGGTCAGGGTAATTCACCCCTCCACTTT.

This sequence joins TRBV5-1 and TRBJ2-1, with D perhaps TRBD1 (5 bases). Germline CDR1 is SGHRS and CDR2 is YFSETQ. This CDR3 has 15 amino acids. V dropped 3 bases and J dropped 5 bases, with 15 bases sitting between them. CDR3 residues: CASSSTGRGHNEQFF. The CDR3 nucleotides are TGCGCCAGCAGCTCCACTGGAAGGGGCCACAATGAGCAGTTCTTC.

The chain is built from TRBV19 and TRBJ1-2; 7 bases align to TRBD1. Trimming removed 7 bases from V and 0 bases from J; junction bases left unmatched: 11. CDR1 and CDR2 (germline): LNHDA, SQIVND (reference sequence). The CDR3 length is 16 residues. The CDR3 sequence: CASTKGQRATNYGYTF. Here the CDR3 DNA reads TGTGCCAGTACCAAGGGACAGCGCGCTACTAACTATGGCTACACCTTC. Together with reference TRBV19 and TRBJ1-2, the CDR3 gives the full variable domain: DGGITQSPKYLFRKEGQNVTLSCEQNLNHDAMYWYRQDPGQGLRLIYYSQIVNDFQKGDIAEGYSVSREKKESFPLTVTSAQKNPTAFYLCASTKGQRATNYGYTFGSGTRLTVV.

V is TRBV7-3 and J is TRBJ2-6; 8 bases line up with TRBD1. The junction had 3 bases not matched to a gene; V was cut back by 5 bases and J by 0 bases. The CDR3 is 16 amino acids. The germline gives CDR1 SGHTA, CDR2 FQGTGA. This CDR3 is CASSPGQDSGANVLTF. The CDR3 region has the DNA TGTGCCAGCAGCCCGGGACAGGACTCTGGGGCCAACGTCCTGACTTTC.

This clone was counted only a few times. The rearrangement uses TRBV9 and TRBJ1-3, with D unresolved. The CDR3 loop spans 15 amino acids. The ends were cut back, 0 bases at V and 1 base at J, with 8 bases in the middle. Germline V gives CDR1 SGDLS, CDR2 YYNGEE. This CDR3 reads CASSVAPGSGNTIYF. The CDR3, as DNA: TGTGCCAGCAGCGTAGCCCCCGGGTCTGGAAACACCATATATTTT. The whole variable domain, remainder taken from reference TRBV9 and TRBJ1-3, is DSGVTQTPKHLITATGQRVTLRCSPRSGDLSVYWYQQSLDQGLQFLIQYYNGEERAKGNILERFSAQQFPDLHSELNLSSLELGDSALYFCASSVAPGSGNTIYFGEGSWLTVV.

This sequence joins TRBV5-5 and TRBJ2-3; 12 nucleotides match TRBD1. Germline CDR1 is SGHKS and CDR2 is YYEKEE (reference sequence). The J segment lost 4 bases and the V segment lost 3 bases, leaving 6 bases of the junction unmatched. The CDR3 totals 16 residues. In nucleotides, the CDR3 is TGTGCCAGCAGCTGGACCGGGACAGGGGGCGCAGATACGCAGTATTTT. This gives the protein CASSWTGTGGADTQYF.

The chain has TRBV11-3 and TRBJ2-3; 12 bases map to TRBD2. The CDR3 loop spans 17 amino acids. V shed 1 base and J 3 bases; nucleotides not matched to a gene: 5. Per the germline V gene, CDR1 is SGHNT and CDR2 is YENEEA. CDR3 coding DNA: TGTGCCAGCAGCTTAGGAGAGACTAGCGGGGGTACAGATACGCAGTATTTT. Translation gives CASSLGETSGGTDTQYF.

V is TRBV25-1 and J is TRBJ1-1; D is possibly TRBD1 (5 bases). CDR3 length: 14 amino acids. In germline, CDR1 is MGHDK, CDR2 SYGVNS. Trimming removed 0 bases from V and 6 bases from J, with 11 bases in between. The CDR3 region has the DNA TGTGCCAGCAGTGAATACGGGGGGTCGGCTGAAGCTTTCTTT. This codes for CASSEYGGSAEAFF. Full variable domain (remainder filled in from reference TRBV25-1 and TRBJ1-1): EADIYQTPRYLVIGTGKKITLECSQTMGHDKMYWYQQDPGMELHLIHYSYGVNSTEKGDLSSESTVSRIRTEHFPLTLESARPSHTSQYLCASSEYGGSAEAFFGQGTRLTVV.

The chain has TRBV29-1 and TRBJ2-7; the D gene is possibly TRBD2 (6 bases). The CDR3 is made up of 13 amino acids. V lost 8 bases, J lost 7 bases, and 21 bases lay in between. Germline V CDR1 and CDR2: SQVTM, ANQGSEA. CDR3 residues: CSTAGTGALEQYF. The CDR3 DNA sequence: TGCAGCACGGCCGGGACTGGAGCTCTGGAGCAGTACTTC.

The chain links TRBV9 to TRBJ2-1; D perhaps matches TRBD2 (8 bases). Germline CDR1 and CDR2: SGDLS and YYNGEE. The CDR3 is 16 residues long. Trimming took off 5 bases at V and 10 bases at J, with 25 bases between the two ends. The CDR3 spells CASRPPGTRGGGEQFF. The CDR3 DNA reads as TGTGCCAGCAGGCCGCCCGGGACTAGAGGGGGCGGGGAGCAGTTCTTC.

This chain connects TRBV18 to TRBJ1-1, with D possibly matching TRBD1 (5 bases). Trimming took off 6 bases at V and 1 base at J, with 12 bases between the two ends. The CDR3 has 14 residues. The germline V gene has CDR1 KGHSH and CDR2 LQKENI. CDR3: CASSDKTQNTEAFF. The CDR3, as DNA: TGTGCCAGCTCGGACAAGACTCAGAACACTGAAGCTTTCTTT.

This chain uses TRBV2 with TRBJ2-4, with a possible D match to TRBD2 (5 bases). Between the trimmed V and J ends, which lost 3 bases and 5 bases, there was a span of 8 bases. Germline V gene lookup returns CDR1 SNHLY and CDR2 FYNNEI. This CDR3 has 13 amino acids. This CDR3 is CASSERVENIQYF. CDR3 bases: TGTGCCAGCAGTGAGAGGGTGGAAAACATTCAGTACTTC.

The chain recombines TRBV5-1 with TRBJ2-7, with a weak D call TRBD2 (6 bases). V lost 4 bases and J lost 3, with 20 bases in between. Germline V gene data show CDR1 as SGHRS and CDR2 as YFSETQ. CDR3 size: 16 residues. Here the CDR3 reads CASSLTVGGRGYEQYF. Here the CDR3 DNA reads TGCGCCAGCAGCCTGACAGTCGGTGGGCGGGGCTACGAGCAGTACTTC.

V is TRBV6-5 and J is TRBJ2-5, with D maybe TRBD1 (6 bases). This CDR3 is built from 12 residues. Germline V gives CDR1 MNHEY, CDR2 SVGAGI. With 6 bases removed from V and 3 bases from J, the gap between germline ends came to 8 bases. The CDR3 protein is CASSQGKETQYF. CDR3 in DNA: TGTGCCAGCAGCCAGGGGAAAGAGACCCAGTACTTC.

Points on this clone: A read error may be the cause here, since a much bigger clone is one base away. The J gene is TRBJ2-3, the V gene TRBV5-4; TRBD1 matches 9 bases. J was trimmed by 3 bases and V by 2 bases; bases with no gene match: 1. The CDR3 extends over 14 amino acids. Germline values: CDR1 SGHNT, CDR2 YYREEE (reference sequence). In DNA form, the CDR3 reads TGTGCCAGCAGCTTCGGACAGGGGACAGATACGCAGTATTTT. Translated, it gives CASSFGQGTDTQYF.

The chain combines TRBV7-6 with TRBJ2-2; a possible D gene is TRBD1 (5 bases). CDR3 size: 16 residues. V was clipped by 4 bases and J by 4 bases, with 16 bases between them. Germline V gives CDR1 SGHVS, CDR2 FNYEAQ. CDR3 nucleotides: TGTGCCAGCAGCTCCAGGGTGGGGCCGGGCACCGGGGAGCTGTTTTTT. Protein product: CASSSRVGPGTGELFF. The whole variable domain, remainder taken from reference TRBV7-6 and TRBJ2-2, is GAGVSQSPRYKVTKRGQDVALRCDPISGHVSLYWYRQALGQGPEFLTYFNYEAQQDKSGLPNDRFSAERPEGSISTLTIQRTEQRDSAMYRCASSSRVGPGTGELFFGEGSRLTVL.

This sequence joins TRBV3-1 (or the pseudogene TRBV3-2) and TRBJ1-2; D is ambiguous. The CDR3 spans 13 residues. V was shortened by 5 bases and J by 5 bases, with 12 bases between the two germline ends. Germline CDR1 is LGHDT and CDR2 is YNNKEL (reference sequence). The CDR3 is CASSGLRPYGYTF. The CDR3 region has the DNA TGTGCCAGCAGCGGGCTCCGGCCTTATGGCTACACCTTC.

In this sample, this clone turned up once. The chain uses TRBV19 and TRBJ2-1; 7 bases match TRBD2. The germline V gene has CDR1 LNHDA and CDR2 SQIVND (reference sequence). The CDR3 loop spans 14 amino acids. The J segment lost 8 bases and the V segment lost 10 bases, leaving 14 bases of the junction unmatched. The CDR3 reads CATQLAAPTDEQFF. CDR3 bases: TGTGCCACCCAGCTAGCGGCCCCGACTGATGAGCAGTTCTTC.

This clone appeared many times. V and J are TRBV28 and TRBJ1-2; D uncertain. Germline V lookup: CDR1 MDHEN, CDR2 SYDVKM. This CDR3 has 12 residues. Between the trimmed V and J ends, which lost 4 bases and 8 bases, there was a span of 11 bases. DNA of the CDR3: TGTGCCAGCAGTTACGGTTCTATGGGCTACACCTTC. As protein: CASSYGSMGYTF.

The CDR3: CASSLTPGGGYGYTF. In DNA form, the CDR3 reads TGTGCCAGCAGCCTAACCCCAGGGGGCGGCTATGGCTACACCTTC. The chain carries TRBV5-5 and TRBJ1-2; TRBD1 matches 8 bases. The CDR3 sequence is 15 residues long. The V and J ends lost 4 bases and 4 bases, in that order; junction bases with no gene match: 9. Germline V gene lookup returns CDR1 SGHKS and CDR2 YYEKEE (reference sequence).

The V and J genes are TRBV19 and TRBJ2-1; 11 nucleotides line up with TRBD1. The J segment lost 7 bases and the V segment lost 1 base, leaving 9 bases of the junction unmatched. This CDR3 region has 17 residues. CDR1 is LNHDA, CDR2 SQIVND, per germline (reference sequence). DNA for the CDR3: TGTGCCAGTAGTATAGGGTGGGGACAGGGGGATACTAATGAGCAGTTCTTC. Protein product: CASSIGWGQGDTNEQFF.

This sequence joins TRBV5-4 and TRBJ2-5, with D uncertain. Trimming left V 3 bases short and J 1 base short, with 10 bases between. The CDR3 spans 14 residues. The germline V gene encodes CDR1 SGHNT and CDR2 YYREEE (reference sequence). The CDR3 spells CASSSITSQETQYF. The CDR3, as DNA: TGTGCCAGCAGCTCAATCACCAGCCAAGAGACCCAGTACTTC.

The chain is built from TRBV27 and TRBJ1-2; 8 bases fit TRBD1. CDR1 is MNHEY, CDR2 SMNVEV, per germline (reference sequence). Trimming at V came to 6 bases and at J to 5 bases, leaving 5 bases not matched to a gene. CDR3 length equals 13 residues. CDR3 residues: CASRDREYYGYTF. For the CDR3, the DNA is TGTGCCAGCAGGGACAGGGAGTATTATGGCTACACCTTC.